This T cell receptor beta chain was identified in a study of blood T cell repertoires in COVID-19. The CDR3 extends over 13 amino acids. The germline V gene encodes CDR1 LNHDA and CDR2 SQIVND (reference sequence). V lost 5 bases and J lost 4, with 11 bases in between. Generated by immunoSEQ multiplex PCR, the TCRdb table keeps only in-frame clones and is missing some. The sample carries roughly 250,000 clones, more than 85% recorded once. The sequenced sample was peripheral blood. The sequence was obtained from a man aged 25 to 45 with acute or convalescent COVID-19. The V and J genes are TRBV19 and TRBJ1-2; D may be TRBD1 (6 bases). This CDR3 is CASSDDRIYGYTF. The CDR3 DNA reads TGTGCCAGTAGTGACGACAGGATCTATGGCTACACCTTC.